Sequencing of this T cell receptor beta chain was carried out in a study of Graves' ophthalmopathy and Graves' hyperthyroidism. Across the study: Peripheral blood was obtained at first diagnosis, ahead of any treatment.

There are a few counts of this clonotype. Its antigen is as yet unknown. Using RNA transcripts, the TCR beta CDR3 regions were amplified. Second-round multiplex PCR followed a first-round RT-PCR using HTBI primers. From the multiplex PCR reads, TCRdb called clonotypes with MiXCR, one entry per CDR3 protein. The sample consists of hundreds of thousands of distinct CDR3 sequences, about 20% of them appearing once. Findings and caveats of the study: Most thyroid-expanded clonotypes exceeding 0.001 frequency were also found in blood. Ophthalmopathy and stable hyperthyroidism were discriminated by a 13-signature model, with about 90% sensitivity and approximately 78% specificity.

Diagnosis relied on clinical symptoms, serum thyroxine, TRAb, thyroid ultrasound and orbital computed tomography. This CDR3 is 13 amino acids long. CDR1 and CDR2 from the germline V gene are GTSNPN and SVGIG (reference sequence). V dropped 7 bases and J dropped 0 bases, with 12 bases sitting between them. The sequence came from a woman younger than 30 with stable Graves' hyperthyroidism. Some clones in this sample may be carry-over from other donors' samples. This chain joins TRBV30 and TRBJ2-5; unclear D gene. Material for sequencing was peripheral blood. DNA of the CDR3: TGTGCCTCATCCGGGCACGACCAAGAGACCCAGTACTTC. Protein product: CASSGHDQETQYF.